The 25 T cell receptor beta chains reported below all come from one sample, sequenced in a study of blood T cell repertoires in COVID-19. Clones were read by immunoSEQ multiplex PCR, and TCRdb kept only the in-frame ones, dropping some. Of 270,000 or so clones in the sample, 82% were seen once. Source material: peripheral blood. The receptor source for this set is a woman between 18 and 30 years old with acute or convalescent COVID-19.

V is TRBV7-9 and J is TRBJ2-1; TRBD1 matches at 9 bases. From germline, CDR1 is SEHNR and CDR2 FQNEAQ (reference sequence). CDR3 length: 16 amino acids. J gave up 5 bases and V 5 bases, and 10 bases lay outside the gene matches. This chain's CDR3 is CASSQGMDRGHNEQFF. In DNA form, the CDR3 reads TGTGCCAGCAGCCAGGGGATGGACAGGGGCCACAATGAGCAGTTCTTC.

This clone was observed a single time. The chain combines TRBV19 with TRBJ2-2, with D hard to call. Germline-derived CDR1 and CDR2 are LNHDA and SQIVND (reference sequence). The CDR3 contains 14 residues. Trimming stripped 3 bases from V and 2 bases from J, with 7 bases between. For the CDR3, the DNA is TGTGCCAGTAGTATGGCCAGTAACACCGGGGAGCTGTTTTTT. Translated, it gives CASSMASNTGELFF.

This sequence joins TRBV5-1 and TRBJ1-4, with 9 positions matching TRBD1. This CDR3 has 16 amino acids. Losses at the gene ends were 6 bases for V and 8 bases for J; bases not matched to a gene: 14. Germline CDR1 SGHRS, CDR2 YFSETQ. CDR3 bases: TGCGCCAGCATCTACGGTTCACAGGGGGCCGGAGAAAAACTGTTTTTT. Its translation: CASIYGSQGAGEKLFF.

The J gene is TRBJ2-3, the V gene TRBV6-4; D possibly corresponds to TRBD1 (5 bases). This CDR3 comprises 15 residues. The V end was cut by 4 bases, the J end by 0 bases, with 11 bases between. The germline V gene has CDR1 MRHNA and CDR2 SNTAGT. CDR3 amino acids: CASSAGPTSTDTQYF. CDR3 DNA sequence: TGTGCCAGCAGTGCAGGGCCAACTAGCACAGATACGCAGTATTTT.

The genes are TRBV11-2 and TRBJ2-3; 8 bases line up with TRBD2. CDR3 length: 14 residues. Per germline, CDR1 SGHAT and CDR2 FQNNGV. J was trimmed by 8 bases and V by 4 bases; bases with no gene match: 8. The chain's CDR3 is CASSSGLVPATQYF. The CDR3 nucleotides are TGTGCCAGCAGCTCGGGACTAGTTCCAGCTACGCAGTATTTT. The full variable domain, rest sourced from reference TRBV11-2 and TRBJ2-3, is EAGVAQSPRYKIIEKRQSVAFWCNPISGHATLYWYQQILGQGPKLLIQFQNNGVVDDSQLPKDRFSAERLKGVDSTLKIQPAKLEDSAVYLCASSSGLVPATQYFGPGTRLTVL.

This sequence joins TRBV13 and TRBJ1-1, with a possible D match to TRBD1 (5 bases). V lost 0 bases to trimming and J lost 2 bases, with 16 bases between them. CDR1 and CDR2 (germline): PRHDT, FYEKMQ (reference sequence). This CDR3 has 17 residues. Here the CDR3 DNA reads TGTGCCAGCAGCTTAGGCGGAATACCTACAGGTAACACTGAAGCTTTCTTT. Encoded protein: CASSLGGIPTGNTEAFF.

In its sample, this clone was seen once. The chain recombines TRBV4-2 with TRBJ1-2, with 8 bases lining up with TRBD1. This CDR3 has 14 residues. Germline CDR1 reads LGHNA; CDR2 reads YNFKEQ. Trimming took 3 bases from V and 7 from J; bases not matched to a gene: 7. In DNA form, the CDR3 reads TGTGCCAGCAGCCAGCAGGACAGGGAGTCTGGCTACACCTTC. This gives the protein CASSQQDRESGYTF.

The gene calls are TRBV2 and TRBJ2-2; 10 bases agree with TRBD1. V gave up 4 bases and J gave up 5 bases; unmatched junction bases: 7. CDR1 is SNHLY, CDR2 FYNNEI, per germline. The CDR3 covers 16 residues. DNA for the CDR3: TGTGCCAGCAGTGGGGGACAGGGGTTCGTAACCGGGGAGCTGTTTTTT. Its protein is CASSGGQGFVTGELFF.

J is TRBJ1-1 and V is TRBV5-8; D is perhaps TRBD1 (5 bases). Germline loops: CDR1 SGHTS, CDR2 YDEGEE. CDR3 size: 13 residues. Trimming shortened V by 5 bases and J by 5 bases, and 13 bases separated the two germline ends. This CDR3 reads CASSQGKVTEAFF. The CDR3 DNA follows: TGTGCCAGCAGTCAGGGAAAGGTAACTGAAGCTTTCTTT.

The sample holds a few counts of this clone. The V and J genes are TRBV6-5 and TRBJ1-1; possible D gene TRBD1, 6 bases. Trimming left V 5 bases short and J 4 bases short, with 11 bases between. Germline V gives CDR1 MNHEY, CDR2 SVGAGI. There are 13 residues in the CDR3. The CDR3 region has the DNA TGTGCCAGCAGTCCACAGGGATTCACTGAAGCTTTCTTT. This gives the protein CASSPQGFTEAFF.

The chain joins TRBV28 to TRBJ2-3; D might be TRBD1 (7 bases). Germline V lookup: CDR1 MDHEN, CDR2 SYDVKM. Trimming stripped 6 bases from V and 4 bases from J, with 20 bases between. The CDR3 loop spans 16 amino acids. The CDR3 coding sequence is TGTGCCAGCAGACCCCACAGGGGTAGGGGGGCAGATACGCAGTATTTT. This encodes CASRPHRGRGADTQYF.

This clone was counted many times. The chain joins TRBV14 to TRBJ1-2; TRBD1 is a possible D gene (6 bases). Trimming removed 6 bases at V and 5 bases at J, with 13 bases between. From germline, CDR1 is SGHDN and CDR2 FVKESK. CDR3 length equals 13 residues. The CDR3 protein is CASSDKGQYGYTF. In DNA form, the CDR3 reads TGTGCCAGCAGTGATAAAGGACAGTATGGCTACACCTTC.

The V gene is TRBV3-1 (or the pseudogene TRBV3-2), the J gene TRBJ1-5; 9 bases map to TRBD1. Germline loops: CDR1 LGHDT, CDR2 YNNKEL (reference sequence). The junction had 9 bases not matched to a gene; V was cut back by 4 bases and J by 5 bases. The CDR3 has 16 amino acids. The CDR3 DNA reads TGTGCCAGCAGCCGCGGGACAGGGACGTTCGATCAGCCCCAGCATTTT. Translating it yields CASSRGTGTFDQPQHF.

This clone was detected once. The V gene is TRBV6-5, the J gene TRBJ1-2, with TRBD1 matching over 8 bases. Losses at the gene ends were 6 bases for V and 8 bases for J; bases not matched to a gene: 11. Germline V lookup: CDR1 MNHEY, CDR2 SVGAGI. CDR3 length equals 14 residues. The CDR3 DNA follows: TGTGCCAGCAGGTCAGGGGGCTCTTTAGAGGGCTACACCTTC. Amino acid sequence: CASRSGGSLEGYTF.

The J gene is TRBJ2-7, the V gene TRBV13; D gene ambiguous. This CDR3 comprises 15 residues. Trimming took off 4 bases at V and 2 bases at J, with 15 bases between the two ends. The V gene's germline CDR1 is PRHDT and CDR2 FYEKMQ (reference sequence). The CDR3 sequence: CASSSPESLAYEQYF. Here the CDR3 DNA reads TGTGCCAGCAGCTCTCCTGAAAGCCTCGCCTACGAGCAGTACTTC.

The rearrangement links TRBV5-1 to TRBJ2-1; TRBD2 agrees at 7 bases. Germline CDR1 and CDR2: SGHRS and YFSETQ. V shed 0 bases, J shed 5 bases, and the junction held 5 bases outside the gene matches. The CDR3 extends over 15 amino acids. The CDR3 nucleotides are TGCGCCAGCAGCTTGGGCGGGAGCAACCACAATGAGCAGTTCTTC. Its protein product is CASSLGGSNHNEQFF.

The chain couples TRBV9 to TRBJ2-7; 7 bases are a match to TRBD1. CDR1 SGDLS and CDR2 YYNGEE come from the germline V gene. Trimming cost V 4 bases and J 0 bases; bases outside gene matches: 10. The CDR3 contains 16 residues. CDR3 coding DNA: TGTGCCAGCAGCCCCCGACAGGGATCGAACTCCTACGAGCAGTACTTC. It specifies CASSPRQGSNSYEQYF. Using reference TRBV9 and TRBJ2-7 for the parts outside the CDR3, the full variable domain is DSGVTQTPKHLITATGQRVTLRCSPRSGDLSVYWYQQSLDQGLQFLIQYYNGEERAKGNILERFSAQQFPDLHSELNLSSLELGDSALYFCASSPRQGSNSYEQYFGPGTRLTVT.

V and J are TRBV9 and TRBJ1-6; D is unclear. V lost 3 bases to trimming and J lost 10 bases, with 17 bases between them. The CDR3 sequence is 15 residues long. Germline values: CDR1 SGDLS, CDR2 YYNGEE. The CDR3 protein is CASSAGHSPGSPLHF. The CDR3 region has the DNA TGTGCCAGCAGCGCCGGTCATTCTCCAGGATCACCCCTCCACTTT.

The chain combines TRBV4-1 with TRBJ1-5, with TRBD1 matching over 10 bases. This CDR3 contains 17 residues. CDR1 is MGHRA and CDR2 is YSYEKL in the germline V gene. V lost 4 bases, J lost 0 bases, and 6 bases stayed unmatched. CDR3 amino acids: CASSLGTGEYSNQPQHF. CDR3 nucleotide sequence: TGCGCCAGCAGCCTCGGGACAGGGGAATATAGCAATCAGCCCCAGCATTTT.

The genes are TRBV15 and TRBJ2-5; perhaps TRBD2 as D (6 bases). The V end was cut by 4 bases, the J end by 4 bases, with 10 bases between. Germline CDR1 and CDR2: LNHNV and YYDKDF (reference sequence). The CDR3 runs to 13 residues. The CDR3 spells CATSIQAGETQYF. Written as DNA, the CDR3 is TGTGCCACCAGCATTCAAGCGGGAGAGACCCAGTACTTC.

A few counts support this clone. The gene calls are TRBV18 and TRBJ1-2; 9 nucleotides agree with TRBD1. CDR1 KGHSH and CDR2 LQKENI come from the germline V gene. Trimming removed 3 bases from V and 5 bases from J; junction bases left unmatched: 7. There are 15 residues in the CDR3. The CDR3 DNA sequence: TGTGCCAGCTCACCGTTGACAGGGGGGACTTATGGCTACACCTTC. It encodes CASSPLTGGTYGYTF.

The rearrangement uses TRBV6-5 and TRBJ2-7, with TRBD1 matching over 7 bases. CDR1 and CDR2 (germline): MNHEY, SVGAGI. V trimming: 2 bases; J trimming: 4 bases; junction bases outside the gene matches: 8. The CDR3 has 15 amino acids. This CDR3 is CASSYRQGSGYEQYF. CDR3 DNA: TGTGCCAGCAGTTACCGACAGGGCTCAGGGTACGAGCAGTACTTC.

This chain connects TRBV10-3 to TRBJ2-7; TRBD2 aligns across 11 bases. The CDR3 has 17 amino acids. The J segment lost 0 bases and the V segment lost 0 bases, leaving 4 bases of the junction unmatched. The germline V gene has CDR1 ENHRY and CDR2 SYGVKD. The CDR3 protein is CAISESGLAGLSYEQYF. DNA of the CDR3: TGTGCCATCAGTGAGTCCGGACTAGCGGGCCTCTCCTACGAGCAGTACTTC.

The chain couples TRBV7-9 to TRBJ2-7; 14 positions agree with TRBD2. CDR1 is SEHNR, CDR2 FQNEAQ, per germline (reference sequence). CDR3 length equals 17 residues. V was pared by 1 base and J by 0 bases, with 2 bases of the junction left unmatched. DNA for the CDR3: TGTGCCAGCAGCTTAGGTGGACTAGCGGGAGGCTCCTACGAGCAGTACTTC. This codes for CASSLGGLAGGSYEQYF.

This clone occurred once. The chain combines TRBV7-6 with TRBJ2-1; D unclear. Germline V gene data show CDR1 as SGHVS and CDR2 as FNYEAQ. The CDR3 extends over 11 amino acids. Trimming stripped 5 bases from V and 5 bases from J, with 4 bases between. CDR3 region: CASSLNNEQFF. The DNA for the CDR3 is TGTGCCAGCAGCCTAAACAATGAGCAGTTCTTC. Complete variable domain (other parts from reference TRBV7-6 and TRBJ2-1): GAGVSQSPRYKVTKRGQDVALRCDPISGHVSLYWYRQALGQGPEFLTYFNYEAQQDKSGLPNDRFSAERPEGSISTLTIQRTEQRDSAMYRCASSLNNEQFFGPGTRLTVL.